A single sample is the source of the 15 T cell receptor beta chains below, sequenced in a study of CD8 T cells in ankylosing spondylitis. TCRdb ran MiXCR on the 5' RACE reads and lists one entry per CDR3 protein. Counted here are about 540,000 distinct CDR3 sequences, approximately 12% occurring once; the ten biggest clones make up approximately 7%. Study-wide points: About 8 highly homologous variants made up a TCR beta motif, and this motif appeared characteristic of ankylosing spondylitis blood.

What these receptors recognize is not known. Sequencing input: blood, either unsorted or a sorted T cell fraction (not recorded which). The receptor set was obtained from a male donor with ankylosing spondylitis.

This clonotype was observed a handful of times. CDR3 region: CASSQRSGSSYNEQFF. As DNA, the CDR3 is TGTGCCAGCAGCCAACGTAGCGGGAGTTCCTACAATGAGCAGTTCTTC. This chain links TRBV4-2 with TRBJ2-1, with 9 bases that match TRBD2. CDR1 LGHNA and CDR2 YNFKEQ come from the germline V gene. With 2 bases clipped from V and 1 base from J, the junction kept 3 bases outside the gene matches. The CDR3 covers 16 residues.

The chain recombines TRBV7-9 with TRBJ2-2; D may be TRBD1 (5 bases). Germline lookup yields CDR1 SEHNR and CDR2 FQNEAQ (reference sequence). The V end lost 11 bases, the J end lost 6 bases, and 16 bases lay between the germline ends. The CDR3 covers 13 residues. Here the CDR3 DNA reads TGTGCCGGTCAACAGGCGGCCCCCGGGGAGCTGTTTTTT. Translated, it gives CAGQQAAPGELFF.

The CDR3 DNA is TGTGCCACCAGTGACGCAGGTTTAGAGACCCAGTACTTC. Protein sequence: CATSDAGLETQYF. The chain uses TRBV24-1 and TRBJ2-5; D unresolved. Trimming pared 4 bases from V and 4 bases from J, leaving 9 bases between. Germline V lookup: CDR1 KGHDR, CDR2 SFDVKD. The CDR3 contains 13 residues.

This clonotype was recorded a few times. This chain links TRBV11-2 with TRBJ1-1, with 8 positions matching TRBD1. Unmatched junction bases numbered 14, after V lost 5 bases and J lost 12 bases. The CDR3 sequence is 14 residues long. The V gene's germline CDR1 is SGHAT and CDR2 FQNNGV. The CDR3 sequence: CASSRQGITGFSFF. The DNA of the CDR3 is TGTGCCAGCAGCAGACAGGGGATTACAGGATTTTCTTTCTTT. Combining the CDR3 with reference TRBV11-2 and TRBJ1-1 gives the whole variable domain EAGVAQSPRYKIIEKRQSVAFWCNPISGHATLYWYQQILGQGPKLLIQFQNNGVVDDSQLPKDRFSAERLKGVDSTLKIQPAKLEDSAVYLCASSRQGITGFSFFGQGTRLTVV.

This clonotype was observed a handful of times. The chain combines TRBV29-1 with TRBJ1-1, with unresolved D. This CDR3 region has 10 residues. Germline V gene data show CDR1 as SQVTM and CDR2 as ANQGSEA. V shed 3 bases and J shed 10 bases, with 9 bases lying between them. CDR3 DNA: TGCAGCGTTGAGCCTGCTGCAGCTTTCTTT. As protein: CSVEPAAAFF.

This clonotype came up many times. The gene calls are TRBV15 and TRBJ2-1; possible D gene TRBD1, 6 bases. The CDR3 contains 13 residues. V was clipped by 9 bases and J by 2 bases, with 11 bases between them. The V gene's germline CDR1 is LNHNV and CDR2 YYDKDF (reference sequence). In DNA form, the CDR3 reads TGTGCCACTCAGGGGACCCCCTACAATGAGCAGTTCTTC. Amino acids: CATQGTPYNEQFF.

Only a few counts were recorded for this clonotype. CDR3 nucleotides: TGTGCCAGCAGCTTAGATGGAGCCATCTATGGCTACACCTTC. This translates into CASSLDGAIYGYTF. J is TRBJ1-2 and V is TRBV11-2, with D unclear. Trimming shortened V by 0 bases and J by 4 bases, and 9 bases separated the two germline ends. The CDR3 runs to 14 residues. From germline, CDR1 is SGHAT and CDR2 FQNNGV.

This clonotype is medium-sized within its sample. The chain employs TRBV11-2 and TRBJ2-1; D unclear. Germline V CDR1 and CDR2: SGHAT, FQNNGV. The V end was cut by 1 base, the J end by 3 bases, with 10 bases between. The CDR3 covers 15 residues. In nucleotides, the CDR3 is TGTGCCAGCAGCTTAGGGCGGCTGAGCTACAATGAGCAGTTCTTC. The encoded protein is CASSLGRLSYNEQFF.

This clonotype was detected many times. This sequence joins TRBV21-1 and TRBJ1-3. TRBV21-1 is annotated as a pseudogene. The CDR3 sequence is 16 residues long. The CDR3 DNA sequence: TGTGCCAGCAGCAAAGAGCTGAAAGGGTCTGGAAACACCATATATTTT. It specifies CASSKELKGSGNTIYF.

By its share, this clonotype is medium-sized. This sequence joins TRBV20-1 and TRBJ2-1; 7 bases fit TRBD2. The CDR3 is made up of 18 amino acids. Unmatched junction bases numbered 12, after V lost 0 bases and J lost 1 base. Germline lookup yields CDR1 DFQATT and CDR2 SNEGSKA (reference sequence). Here the CDR3 DNA reads TGCAGTGCTAGAGAAACGGTCTGGTCGGGGGGTTCCTACAATGAGCAGTTCTTC. This encodes CSARETVWSGGSYNEQFF.

The chain is built from TRBV12-3 or TRBV12-4 and TRBJ2-7; TRBD1 agrees at 12 bases. The CDR3 consists of 15 residues. V gave up 6 bases and J gave up 2 bases; unmatched junction bases: 5. CDR3 amino acids: CASRHRDRGPYEQYF. CDR3 sequence (DNA): TGTGCCAGCAGGCACCGGGACAGGGGGCCCTACGAGCAGTACTTC.

This clonotype was seen only a few times. The V call is TRBV7-6, the J call TRBJ2-7; 7 bases line up with TRBD1. The CDR3 has 14 residues. J was trimmed by 6 bases and V by 5 bases; bases with no gene match: 10. CDR1 and CDR2 (germline): SGHVS, FNYEAQ. CDR3 in amino acids: CASSTRQGWGEQYF. The CDR3 nucleotides read TGTGCCAGCAGCACCCGACAGGGTTGGGGCGAGCAGTACTTC.

This clonotype was seen more than once but under ten times. This chain connects TRBV7-8 to TRBJ1-4, with 9 bases identical to TRBD1. This CDR3 is built from 16 residues. CDR1 SGHVS and CDR2 FQNEAQ come from the germline V gene. J lost 11 bases, V lost 4 bases, and 14 bases had no gene match. CDR3 region: CASSSKTGTGLLKLFF. DNA for the CDR3: TGTGCCAGCAGCTCAAAAACCGGGACAGGGTTATTGAAACTGTTTTTT.

This clonotype has just a few counts. This chain uses TRBV5-1 with TRBJ2-5; D is unresolved. This CDR3 has 15 amino acids. Germline V gene data show CDR1 as SGHRS and CDR2 as YFSETQ. Trimming left V 6 bases short and J 2 bases short, with 17 bases between. The CDR3 loop is CASTWGGTNQETQYF. The CDR3 DNA reads as TGCGCCAGCACCTGGGGTGGAACAAATCAAGAGACCCAGTACTTC.

A few counts support this clonotype. The chain links TRBV2 to TRBJ1-5, with D maybe TRBD1 (5 bases). The CDR3 is 14 residues long. Trimming took 5 bases from V and 5 from J, leaving 13 bases between them. CDR1 and CDR2 from the germline V gene are SNHLY and FYNNEI. This chain's CDR3 is CASSKDGGDQPQHF. Written as DNA, the CDR3 is TGTGCCAGCAGTAAGGACGGAGGGGATCAGCCCCAGCATTTT. The whole variable domain, remainder taken from reference TRBV2 and TRBJ1-5, is EPEVTQTPSHQVTQMGQEVILRCVPISNHLYFYWYRQILGQKVEFLVSFYNNEISEKSEIFDDQFSVERPDGSNFTLKIRSTKLEDSAMYFCASSKDGGDQPQHFGDGTRLSIL.